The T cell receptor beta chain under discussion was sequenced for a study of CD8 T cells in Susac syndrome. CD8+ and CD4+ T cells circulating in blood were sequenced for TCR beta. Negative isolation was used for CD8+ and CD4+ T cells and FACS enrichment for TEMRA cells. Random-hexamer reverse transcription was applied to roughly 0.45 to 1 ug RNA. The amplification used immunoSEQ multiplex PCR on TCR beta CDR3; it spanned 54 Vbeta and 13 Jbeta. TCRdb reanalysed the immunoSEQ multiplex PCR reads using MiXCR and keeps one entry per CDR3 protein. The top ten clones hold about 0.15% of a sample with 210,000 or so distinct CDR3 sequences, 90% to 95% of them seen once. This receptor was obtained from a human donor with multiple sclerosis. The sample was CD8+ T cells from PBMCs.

CDR3 sequence: CASGHGGGMFF. In DNA form, the CDR3 reads TGTGCCAGCGGCCACGGGGGGGGTATGTTTTTT. This chain joins TRBV19 and TRBJ1-4, with D tentatively TRBD1 (5 bases). V dropped 9 bases and J dropped 15 bases, with 17 bases sitting between them. Germline V CDR1 and CDR2: LNHDA, SQIVND (reference sequence). The CDR3 is 11 amino acids.